The table lists the clone carrying this TCR beta chain with a few counts. What it binds is not known. These data belong to a study of cytomegalovirus exposure and HLA in healthy donors. Across the whole study: Previous work identified 90 million to 130 million unique TCR beta sequences from around 180 million T cells. Overall study findings and caveats: Investigators reported 150 to 200 TCR beta chains as tied to cytomegalovirus. TCR beta V- and J-gene trimming was later associated with a missense DCLRE1C variant.

Use of 60 Vbeta and 13 Jbeta primers characterized the PCR. TCRdb keeps only in-frame clones here, not all; method: immunoSEQ multiplex PCR. The sample carries under 250,000 clones, around 76% recorded once. Specimen: PBMCs. This clonotype was obtained from a man aged 18 to 35 in good health and CMV-seronegative.

The CDR3 DNA reads TGTGCCAGCTCACCAATCACAGGGGCTAGCGAGCAGTACTTC. Protein product: CASSPITGASEQYF. The chain recombines TRBV18 with TRBJ2-7, with 7 bases that match TRBD1. This CDR3 has 14 residues. V trimming: 2 bases; J trimming: 6 bases; junction bases outside the gene matches: 7. In germline, CDR1 is KGHSH, CDR2 LQKENI.